This T cell receptor beta chain was recovered during a study of cytomegalovirus exposure and HLA in healthy donors. A single count supports this clone. Its antigen is currently unknown. Study-level points and caveats: Most TCR sequences showed up rarely, but some public TCRs showed up in many donors. Presence/absence analyses assumed roughly uniform sequencing depth across donors. TRBV6-2, TRBV6-3 and some other V segments were unresolvable in 87-base-pair reads. The number of N-insertions in an Asian-associated ancestry cluster was reportedly below the approximately 700-donor mean in a later analysis.

The CDR3 sequence is 13 residues long. The V gene's germline CDR1 is SGHRS and CDR2 YFSETQ. V was clipped by 4 bases and J by 0 bases, with 5 bases between them. Both 60 Vbeta primers and 13 Jbeta primers went into the PCR. The assay was immunoSEQ multiplex PCR, and TCRdb's table has in-frame clones only and misses some. The sample records 110,000 or so clones, about 61% being singletons. The gene calls are TRBV5-1 and TRBJ1-5; no definite D call. The sequenced sample consisted of PBMCs. The receptor was isolated from a man aged 18-30 years in good health and CMV-seropositive. CDR3 bases: TGCGCCAGCAGCCTCTATAGCAATCAGCCCCAGCATTTT. Translated: CASSLYSNQPQHF.